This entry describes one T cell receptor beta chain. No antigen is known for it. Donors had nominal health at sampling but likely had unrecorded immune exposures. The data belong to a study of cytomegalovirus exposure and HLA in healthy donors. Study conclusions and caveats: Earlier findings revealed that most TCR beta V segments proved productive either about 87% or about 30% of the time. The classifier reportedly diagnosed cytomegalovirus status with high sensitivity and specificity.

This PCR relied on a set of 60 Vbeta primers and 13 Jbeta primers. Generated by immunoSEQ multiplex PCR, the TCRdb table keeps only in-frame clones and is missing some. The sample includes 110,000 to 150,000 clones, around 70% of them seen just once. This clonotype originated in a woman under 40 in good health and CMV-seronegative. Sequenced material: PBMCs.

In DNA form, the CDR3 reads TGTGCCAGCAACCGACAGGGGGCCAACTATGGCTACACCTTC. This gives the protein CASNRQGANYGYTF. The rearrangement links TRBV7-2 to TRBJ1-2; 10 bases match TRBD1. Unmatched junction bases numbered 4, after V lost 7 bases and J lost 2 bases. The CDR3 consists of 14 residues. Per germline, CDR1 SGHTA and CDR2 FQGNSA.